Each of the 11 T cell receptor beta chains below was sequenced from the same sample in a study of control samples from healthy donors and cancer patients. The table came from immunoSEQ multiplex PCR; TCRdb's copy has only in-frame clones and leaves some out. The data contain some 140,000 clones, approximately 91% of them seen just once; the ten biggest clones take up roughly 8.7%. Material for sequencing was blood. The receptors come from a woman younger than 45 in good health.

The V gene is TRBV6-5, the J gene TRBJ1-2; possibly TRBD1 for D (6 bases). This CDR3 is 12 amino acids long. CDR1 is MNHEY, CDR2 SVGAGI, per germline. V lost 2 bases and J lost 8, with 9 bases in between. CDR3 sequence (DNA): TGTGCCAGCAGTTACGCGCAGGGGGGCTACACCTTC. Translated: CASSYAQGGYTF.

V gene TRBV19 combines with J gene TRBJ1-5, with D unclear. Trimming stripped 4 bases from V and 4 bases from J, with 8 bases between. Germline CDR1 is LNHDA and CDR2 is SQIVND (reference sequence). CDR3 length: 13 residues. DNA for the CDR3: TGTGCCAGTAGTACAACGGTTAATCAGCCCCAGCATTTT. Translated, it gives CASSTTVNQPQHF.

The rearrangement uses TRBV29-1 and TRBJ1-1; D possibly corresponds to TRBD1 (5 bases). This CDR3 is 12 amino acids long. Germline V gene sequence: CDR1 SQVTM, CDR2 ANQGSEA. With 5 bases removed from V and 5 bases from J, the gap between germline ends came to 12 bases. The CDR3: CSVRQGGTEAFF. The CDR3 DNA sequence: TGCAGCGTTAGGCAGGGCGGGACTGAAGCTTTCTTT.

The chain is built from TRBV5-1 and TRBJ1-3; D is undetermined. The V end lost 0 bases, the J end lost 2 bases, and 15 bases lay between the germline ends. The germline gives CDR1 SGHRS, CDR2 YFSETQ. This CDR3 has 17 amino acids. CDR3 region: CASSLAGRVGPGNTIYF. CDR3 nucleotides: TGCGCCAGCAGCTTGGCCGGTCGGGTTGGTCCTGGAAACACCATATATTTT.

V and J are TRBV28 and TRBJ2-2; D is possibly TRBD2 (6 bases). Trimming took off 4 bases at V and 0 bases at J, with 9 bases between the two ends. CDR3 length: 15 residues. Germline CDR1 reads MDHEN; CDR2 reads SYDVKM. CDR3 amino acids: CASSSGGTNTGELFF. The CDR3 DNA reads as TGTGCCAGCAGTTCCGGCGGGACGAACACCGGGGAGCTGTTTTTT.

Only one count was recorded for this clone. The chain uses TRBV20-1 and TRBJ1-1; D unresolved. This CDR3 is built from 12 residues. V was trimmed by 3 bases and J by 7 bases, leaving 12 bases between them. From germline, CDR1 is DFQATT and CDR2 SNEGSKA (reference sequence). The CDR3 DNA follows: TGCAGTGCTAGTAAAAATAAGAATGAAGCTTTCTTT. This gives the protein CSASKNKNEAFF.

The chain employs TRBV3-1 (or the pseudogene TRBV3-2) and TRBJ1-2; D unclear. Trimming took off 1 base at V and 4 bases at J, with 7 bases between the two ends. The CDR3 is 13 amino acids. The germline CDR1 and CDR2 sequences are LGHDT and YNNKEL (reference sequence). The chain's CDR3 is CASSQGGPYGYTF. The CDR3 nucleotides are TGTGCCAGCAGCCAAGGAGGCCCCTATGGCTACACCTTC.

The V call is TRBV2, the J call TRBJ1-4; possible D gene TRBD1, 6 bases. Trimming cost V 7 bases and J 7 bases, with 16 bases left between them. This CDR3 region has 14 residues. Germline CDR1 is SNHLY and CDR2 is FYNNEI. The CDR3 here is CASKGDVRREKLFF. The CDR3 nucleotides read TGTGCCAGCAAGGGGGACGTTCGCCGTGAAAAACTGTTTTTT.

J is TRBJ2-1 and V is TRBV11-2; 7 nucleotides line up with TRBD1. Germline values: CDR1 SGHAT, CDR2 FQNNGV. V dropped 1 base and J dropped 7; count of bases not matched to a gene: 7. This CDR3 region has 15 residues. The CDR3 bases are TGTGCCAGCAGCTTAGCACCGACAGGGTATAATGAGCAGTTCTTC. Residues: CASSLAPTGYNEQFF.

The genes are TRBV5-6 and TRBJ2-5; 7 nucleotides line up with TRBD1. With 5 bases clipped from V and 5 bases from J, the junction kept 6 bases outside the gene matches. CDR1 SGHDT and CDR2 YYEEEE come from the germline V gene. This CDR3 is 13 amino acids long. The DNA of the CDR3 is TGTGCCAGCAGTCAGGACAGGACGGAGACCCAGTACTTC. This gives the protein CASSQDRTETQYF.

V and J are TRBV7-9 and TRBJ2-7; perhaps TRBD1 as D (6 bases). V was clipped by 5 bases and J by 3 bases, with 14 bases between them. This CDR3 contains 14 residues. Germline V gives CDR1 SEHNR, CDR2 FQNEAQ (reference sequence). The CDR3 nucleotides read TGTGCCAGCAGCGACAGGACAACCTACTACGAGCAGTACTTC. Protein sequence: CASSDRTTYYEQYF.